One and the same sample provided the 22 T cell receptor beta chains below, sequenced in a study of blood T cell repertoires in COVID-19. The data were produced by immunoSEQ multiplex PCR, yet TCRdb's version contains in-frame clones alone and is incomplete. There are some 180,000 clones in the sample; around 87% occur only once, and approximately 25% lies in the top ten. The sample consisted of PBMCs or T cells enriched from blood (not recorded which). These receptor sequences come from a woman aged 40-49 years in a cohort exposed to, infected with or recovered from COVID-19 (not recorded which).

The chain joins TRBV28 to TRBJ1-5, with D possibly matching TRBD1 (6 bases). Germline V gene sequence: CDR1 MDHEN, CDR2 SYDVKM. There are 16 residues in the CDR3. V was pared by 3 bases and J by 1 base, with 13 bases between. As DNA, the CDR3 is TGTGCCAGCAGTTTGCGGGGGCGCGTAAGCAATCAGCCCCAGCATTTT. Its protein is CASSLRGRVSNQPQHF. Using reference TRBV28 and TRBJ1-5 for the parts outside the CDR3, the full variable domain is DVKVTQSSRYLVKRTGEKVFLECVQDMDHENMFWYRQDPGLGLRLIYFSYDVKMKEKGDIPEGYSVSREKKERFSLILESASTNQTSMYLCASSLRGRVSNQPQHFGDGTRLSIL.

The chain recombines TRBV30 with TRBJ1-3; D uncertain. Germline CDR1 reads GTSNPN; CDR2 reads SVGIG (reference sequence). The V gene lost 0 bases and the J gene lost 0 bases, with 15 bases spanning the gap. The CDR3 runs to 17 residues. CDR3 bases: TGTGCCTGGAGTGTACGGGCAGGACTCAGCTCTGGAAACACCATATATTTT. Its translation: CAWSVRAGLSSGNTIYF.

This chain uses TRBV2 with TRBJ2-1; TRBD2 matches at 8 bases. Germline V lookup: CDR1 SNHLY, CDR2 FYNNEI. J lost 8 bases, V lost 2 bases, and 17 bases had no gene match. This CDR3 is built from 18 residues. The CDR3 sequence is CASSESYQLSGVMDEQFF. The CDR3 DNA follows: TGTGCCAGCAGTGAAAGCTACCAACTTAGCGGGGTTATGGATGAGCAGTTCTTC. The full variable domain, its missing parts supplied by reference TRBV2 and TRBJ2-1, is EPEVTQTPSHQVTQMGQEVILRCVPISNHLYFYWYRQILGQKVEFLVSFYNNEISEKSEIFDDQFSVERPDGSNFTLKIRSTKLEDSAMYFCASSESYQLSGVMDEQFFGPGTRLTVL.

The chain combines TRBV28 with TRBJ1-3; D perhaps matches TRBD1 (5 bases). Germline CDR1 and CDR2: MDHEN and SYDVKM. The CDR3 length is 15 residues. The V gene lost 2 bases and the J gene lost 0 bases, with 8 bases spanning the gap. The CDR3: CASSLPGPSGNTIYF. The CDR3 DNA sequence: TGTGCCAGCAGTTTACCAGGGCCCTCTGGAAACACCATATATTTT.

The V call is TRBV11-2, the J call TRBJ1-4; D not resolved. Looked up from germline, CDR1 is SGHAT and CDR2 is FQNNGV. Trimming cost V 5 bases and J 4 bases, with 17 bases left between them. CDR3 size: 16 residues. CDR3: CASSPSWRVDNEKLFF. The CDR3 coding sequence is TGTGCCAGCAGCCCCTCGTGGAGGGTAGATAATGAAAAACTGTTTTTT.

J is TRBJ2-3 and V is TRBV29-1, with D unresolved. This CDR3 spans 15 amino acids. Per the germline V gene, CDR1 is SQVTM and CDR2 is ANQGSEA. Trimming took off 7 bases at V and 2 bases at J, with 19 bases between the two ends. CDR3 protein: CSALIAELFTDTQYF. In nucleotides, the CDR3 is TGCAGCGCACTCATCGCGGAGTTATTCACAGATACGCAGTATTTT.

V gene TRBV5-4 combines with J gene TRBJ1-2; no clear D gene. V lost 4 bases and J 0 bases, leaving 7 bases between the germline ends. This CDR3 comprises 13 residues. Per germline, CDR1 SGHNT and CDR2 YYREEE (reference sequence). CDR3 bases: TGTGCCAGCAGCACCCGGTCTAACTATGGCTACACCTTC. It codes for CASSTRSNYGYTF.

The chain links TRBV6-5 to TRBJ1-1; D gene ambiguous. Germline V lookup: CDR1 MNHEY, CDR2 SVGAGI. V lost 5 bases to trimming and J lost 4 bases, with 14 bases between them. The CDR3 runs 14 residues. The CDR3 here is CASSPTRYGTEAFF. CDR3 DNA: TGTGCCAGCAGTCCTACTAGGTACGGCACTGAAGCTTTCTTT.

The chain employs TRBV19 and TRBJ1-1, with 7 bases aligning to TRBD1. The CDR3 has 18 residues. V was clipped by 7 bases and J by 1 base; unmatched bases: 18. The V gene's germline CDR1 is LNHDA and CDR2 SQIVND (reference sequence). CDR3: CASINKRQGRLWNTEAFF. DNA for the CDR3: TGTGCCAGTATTAATAAGAGACAGGGAAGGCTTTGGAACACTGAAGCTTTCTTT.

The J gene is TRBJ1-1, the V gene TRBV7-9; 7 bases match TRBD1. Germline V lookup: CDR1 SEHNR, CDR2 FQNEAQ (reference sequence). J was trimmed by 1 base and V by 5 bases; bases with no gene match: 10. The CDR3 sequence is 16 residues long. The CDR3 DNA reads as TGTGCCAGCAGCCTTCCCGCGGGACAGCCGAACACTGAAGCTTTCTTT. Amino acid sequence: CASSLPAGQPNTEAFF.

V is TRBV3-1 (or the pseudogene TRBV3-2) and J is TRBJ2-5, with 7 bases fitting TRBD1. The V gene end was trimmed by 6 bases and the J gene end by 8 bases; junction bases not matched to a gene: 6. CDR1 is LGHDT, CDR2 YNNKEL, per germline (reference sequence). CDR3 length equals 12 residues. The chain's CDR3 is CASSQGDRTQYF. The CDR3 nucleotides are TGTGCCAGCAGTCAGGGGGACCGAACCCAGTACTTC.

This clone was observed a single time. The V gene is TRBV21-1, the J gene TRBJ1-5. TRBV21-1 is deemed a pseudogene. The CDR3 length is 15 residues. CDR3 DNA: TGTGCCAGCAGCAGGGGCTGGGGGGGCAATCAGCCCCAGCATTTT. This encodes CASSRGWGGNQPQHF.

The V call is TRBV9, the J call TRBJ1-2; TRBD1 is a possible D gene (5 bases). V was shortened by 4 bases and J by 5 bases, with 18 bases between the two germline ends. This CDR3 is built from 15 residues. Germline V lookup: CDR1 SGDLS, CDR2 YYNGEE. For the CDR3, the DNA is TGTGCCAGCAGCCCAAACGGGGGGGATATTTATGGCTACACCTTC. Protein sequence: CASSPNGGDIYGYTF.

This chain joins TRBV14 and TRBJ1-2, with a weak D call TRBD1 (6 bases). The CDR3 spans 14 residues. Germline V lookup: CDR1 SGHDN, CDR2 FVKESK. The germline V and J ends were trimmed by 1 base and 6 bases, with 12 bases remaining between them. The CDR3 coding sequence is TGTGCCAGCAGCCAAGGCGTCGGGACACATGGCTACACCTTC. Amino acid sequence: CASSQGVGTHGYTF. The full variable domain, its missing parts supplied by reference TRBV14 and TRBJ1-2, is EAGVTQFPSHSVIEKGQTVTLRCDPISGHDNLYWYRRVMGKEIKFLLHFVKESKQDESGMPNNRFLAERTGGTYSTLKVQPAELEDSGVYFCASSQGVGTHGYTFGSGTRLTVV.

The chain joins TRBV19 to TRBJ1-4, with D uncertain. Germline V gene data show CDR1 as LNHDA and CDR2 as SQIVND (reference sequence). V lost 8 bases, J lost 7 bases, and 17 bases lay in between. The CDR3 spans 14 residues. CDR3 amino acids: CASFGNSRSEKLFF. CDR3 sequence (DNA): TGTGCCAGTTTCGGGAACAGCAGAAGTGAAAAACTGTTTTTT.

This clone came up once. The chain carries TRBV2 and TRBJ2-2; TRBD1 agrees at 7 bases. The CDR3 extends over 15 amino acids. Germline CDR1 SNHLY, CDR2 FYNNEI. The V segment lost 6 bases and the J segment 5 bases; nucleotides outside the gene matches: 9. The CDR3 reads CASRFRDRETGELFF. The DNA for the CDR3 is TGTGCCAGCAGGTTCCGGGACAGAGAGACCGGGGAGCTGTTTTTT.

The chain recombines TRBV5-5 with TRBJ2-7; 8 nucleotides agree with TRBD1. V was pared by 6 bases and J by 3 bases, with 8 bases of the junction left unmatched. This CDR3 is 14 amino acids long. CDR1 SGHKS and CDR2 YYEKEE come from the germline V gene (reference sequence). DNA of the CDR3: TGTGCCAGCACCTGGGGGACAGGCGGCTACGAGCAGTACTTC. This sequence encodes CASTWGTGGYEQYF.

The V call is TRBV7-2, the J call TRBJ2-7, with TRBD2 identical over 7 bases. Germline lookup yields CDR1 SGHTA and CDR2 FQGNSA. The trim removed 6 bases at V and 2 bases at J, leaving 7 bases unmatched. CDR3 size: 14 residues. CDR3 in amino acids: CASSRERGPYEQYF. The CDR3 nucleotides are TGTGCCAGCAGTCGCGAGCGGGGTCCCTACGAGCAGTACTTC.

This clone has just one count. The chain carries TRBV6-5 and TRBJ1-2; 8 nucleotides align to TRBD1. Germline loops: CDR1 MNHEY, CDR2 SVGAGI. After removal of 8 bases from V and 4 bases from J, the junction contained 6 bases not matched to a gene. The CDR3 is made up of 13 amino acids. The CDR3 DNA reads as TGTGCCAGCTGGAAGGACAGGGTCTATGGCTACACCTTC. Translation: CASWKDRVYGYTF.

The chain has TRBV24-1 and TRBJ1-2; perhaps TRBD1 as D (6 bases). CDR1 is KGHDR and CDR2 is SFDVKD in the germline V gene. Between the trimmed V and J ends, which lost 4 bases and 6 bases, there was a span of 14 bases. The CDR3 is 14 residues long. The CDR3 region is CATSESTGYHGYTF. CDR3 DNA sequence: TGTGCCACCAGTGAATCTACAGGGTATCATGGCTACACCTTC.

The chain joins TRBV27 to TRBJ2-7; 8 positions agree with TRBD1. V lost 5 bases and J lost 5; bases outside the gene matches: 11. Germline CDR1 MNHEY, CDR2 SMNVEV (reference sequence). The CDR3 is 15 amino acids. The CDR3 here is CASSPRTGWENEQYF. As DNA, the CDR3 is TGTGCCAGCAGTCCTAGGACAGGGTGGGAGAACGAGCAGTACTTC.

The chain uses TRBV27 and TRBJ1-2; D gene unclear. CDR1 is MNHEY and CDR2 is SMNVEV in the germline V gene (reference sequence). The CDR3 has 13 residues. Trimming pared 3 bases from V and 6 bases from J, leaving 11 bases between. The CDR3 bases are TGTGCCAGCAGTTTCCGGGGATTCCATGGCTACACCTTC. Amino acids: CASSFRGFHGYTF.